This T cell receptor beta chain was identified during a study of regulatory T cells in long-lasting Graves disease. Study information: Antithyroid drugs had been taken under 3 months by newly diagnosed Graves' patients.

Sample time point: newly diagnosed GD, antithyroid drugs for less than 3 months. Scientists built the TCR library using RNA that was extracted from PBMCs. V was pared by 7 bases and J by 3 bases, with 16 bases between. The CDR3 has 13 residues. Per germline, CDR1 DFQATT and CDR2 SNEGSKA (reference sequence). The authors built TCR beta libraries using iRepertoire HTBI primers and Arm-PCR of CDR3 regions. TCRdb re-analysed the multiplex PCR reads in MiXCR, keeping a single row per CDR3 protein. The table shows hundreds of thousands of distinct CDR3 sequences, with about 16% occurring only once. The sample holds a few counts of this clonotype. These data were also filed under a second study, of T cells in Graves' hyperthyroidism and ophthalmopathy. That publication notes: Clinical symptoms, serum thyroxine and TRAb, thyroid ultrasound and orbital computed tomography were used for the diagnoses. Primed by the HTBI set, a first-round RT-PCR was run on the TCR CDR3.

The TCR was taken from a man between 18 and 35 years old with Graves disease. The sequences come from peripheral blood mononuclear cells (PBMCs), collected at new diagnosis, from a patient treated with antithyroid drugs. The rearrangement joins TRBV20-1 to TRBJ2-7; D unclear. CDR3 DNA sequence: TGCAGTGTCAAGGACGGCCCCGACTACGAGCAGTACTTC. It is translated as CSVKDGPDYEQYF.